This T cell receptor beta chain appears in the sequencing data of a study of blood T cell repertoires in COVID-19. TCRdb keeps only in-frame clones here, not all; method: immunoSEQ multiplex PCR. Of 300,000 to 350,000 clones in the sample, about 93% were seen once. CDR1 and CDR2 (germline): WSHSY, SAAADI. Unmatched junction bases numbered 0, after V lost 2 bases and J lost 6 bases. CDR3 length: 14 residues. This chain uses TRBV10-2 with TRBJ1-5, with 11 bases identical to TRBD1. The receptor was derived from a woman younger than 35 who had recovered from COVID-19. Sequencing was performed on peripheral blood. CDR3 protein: CASSEGTGGQPQHF. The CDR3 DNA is TGCGCCAGCAGTGAGGGGACAGGGGGTCAGCCCCAGCATTTT.